This is a list of T cell receptor beta chains from one sample in a study of cytomegalovirus exposure and HLA in healthy donors. The table came from immunoSEQ multiplex PCR; TCRdb's copy has only in-frame clones and leaves some out. The sample comprises 90,000 to 140,000 clones, over 9.5% of which are singletons, and about 16% rests with the top ten. The sequenced sample consisted of PBMCs. Receptor source: a man aged 35-49 years in good health and CMV-seropositive. CDR3s include the opening cysteine and the closing phenylalanine or tryptophan. The D gene is left open where the match is weak. Clone size, where shown, is once, few, many, or a class for clones that have expanded.

. TRBJ2-2 TRBV5-1 few CASSLGLGLTGELFF TGCGCCAGCAGCTTGGGACTAGGCTTGACCGGGGAGCTGTTTTTT
. TRBJ1-1 TRBV30 . CAWSASFGGRAFF TGTGCCTGGAGTGCTTCTTTTGGGGGCAGGGCTTTCTTT
TRBD1 TRBJ1-5 TRBV7-8 . CASSTTGGGNQPQHF TGTGCCAGCAGCACGACAGGGGGTGGCAATCAGCCCCAGCATTTT
. TRBJ1-1 TRBV4-3 few CASSQDWSGGARGDTEAFF TGCGCCAGCAGCCAAGATTGGTCCGGGGGGGCTAGGGGGGACACTGAAGCTTTCTTT
. TRBJ1-2 TRBV5-5 . CASSLAGTDYGYTF TGTGCCAGCAGCTTGGCTGGCACAGACTATGGCTACACCTTC
. TRBJ2-2 TRBV6-1 few CASSEEGLQNTGELFF TGTGCCAGCAGTGAAGAGGGACTTCAGAACACCGGGGAGCTGTTTTTT
TRBD1 TRBJ2-7 TRBV11-1 . CASSLAWDRGYEQYF TGTGCCAGCAGCTTAGCCTGGGACAGGGGCTACGAGCAGTACTTC
. TRBJ1-1 TRBV7-9 . CASSLGGGNTEAFF TGTGCCAGCAGCTTAGGGGGGGGGAACACTGAAGCTTTCTTT
TRBD1 TRBJ1-3 TRBV19 . CASSMGTAFSGNTIYF TGTGCCAGTAGTATGGGGACAGCGTTTTCTGGAAACACCATATATTTT
. TRBJ1-5 TRBV7-8 . CASSSGLANQPQHF TGTGCCAGCAGCTCAGGACTAGCCAATCAGCCCCAGCATTTT
TRBD2 TRBJ2-1 TRBV7-6 . CASSLENSRLAEYNEQFF TGTGCCAGCAGCTTAGAGAACTCGAGACTAGCGGAGTACAATGAGCAGTTCTTC
TRBD2 TRBJ2-3 TRBV5-4 . CASSLRTSGTDTQYF TGTGCCAGCAGCCTCCGGACTAGCGGCACAGATACGCAGTATTTT
TRBD2 TRBJ2-7 TRBV7-2 few CASSAVVGLAGLSYEQYF TGTGCCAGCAGCGCAGTGGTCGGACTAGCGGGATTATCCTACGAGCAGTACTTC
TRBD2 TRBJ2-5 TRBV2 . CASGGLAGPETQYF TGTGCCAGCGGCGGACTAGCGGGACCAGAGACCCAGTACTTC
TRBD2 TRBJ2-7 TRBV5-4 few CASSLSPGLAGSYEQYF TGTGCCAGCAGCTTAAGCCCAGGACTAGCGGGATCTTACGAGCAGTACTTC
TRBD1 TRBJ2-2 TRBV27 few CASSWTGGGIGGELFF TGTGCCAGCAGTTGGACAGGGGGTGGAATTGGCGGGGAGCTGTTTTTT
. TRBJ2-3 TRBV28 . CASSFMGRRSDTQYF TGTGCCAGCAGTTTTATGGGGAGGCGGTCAGATACGCAGTATTTT
. TRBJ2-3 TRBV12-5 . CASGHTDTQYF TGTGCTAGTGGTCACACAGATACGCAGTATTTT
. TRBJ2-2 TRBV19 few CASRITGFFPGELFF TGTGCCAGTAGAATAACCGGGTTCTTCCCCGGGGAGCTGTTTTTT
TRBD1 TRBJ2-7 TRBV6-1 few CASTDRVAEQYF TGTGCCAGCACCGACAGGGTGGCCGAGCAGTACTTC
. TRBJ2-2 TRBV7-9 few CASSLTQGTRTGELFF TGTGCCAGCAGCCTAACACAGGGAACGAGGACCGGGGAGCTGTTTTTT
TRBD2 TRBJ2-1 TRBV11-2 . CASSAGLAGVNEQFF TGTGCCAGCAGCGCGGGACTAGCGGGAGTAAATGAGCAGTTCTTC
. TRBJ1-2 TRBV30 . CAWSVTGTYGYTF TGTGCCTGGAGTGTTACAGGTACCTATGGCTACACCTTC
. TRBJ2-1 TRBV2 . CASSDRRNNEQFF TGTGCCAGCAGTGACCGGCGGAACAATGAGCAGTTCTTC
TRBD2 TRBJ2-5 TRBV5-1 . CASSFGGSNQETQYF TGCGCCAGCAGCTTCGGCGGGAGTAACCAAGAGACCCAGTACTTC
. TRBJ2-2 TRBV5-1 . CASSRGLINTGELFF TGCGCCAGCTCCCGAGGACTTATAAACACCGGGGAGCTGTTTTTT
. TRBJ1-2 TRBV7-9 . CASSLADSRYGYTF TGTGCCAGCAGCTTAGCGGACAGCCGCTATGGCTACACCTTC
. TRBJ1-2 TRBV7-8 few CASSPTPRDSKAGYTF TGTGCCAGCAGCCCGACTCCCCGGGACTCCAAGGCGGGCTACACCTTC
. TRBJ1-3 TRBV30 . CAWSPNLGLGNTIYF TGTGCCTGGAGTCCCAACTTGGGACTCGGAAACACCATATATTTT
TRBD2 TRBJ2-3 TRBV18 . CASSPRGRGGPDTQYF TGTGCCAGCTCACCACGGGGGAGGGGTGGGCCAGATACGCAGTATTTT
. TRBJ2-6 TRBV19 few CASSALGAPDISGANVLTF TGTGCCAGTAGTGCCCTGGGCGCCCCTGATATTTCTGGGGCCAACGTCCTGACTTTC
TRBD2 TRBJ2-7 TRBV30 . CAWSKAGGPGEQYF TGTGCCTGGTCGAAAGCGGGAGGGCCCGGCGAGCAGTACTTC
. TRBJ1-6 TRBV6-5 once CASSSEGSSYNSPLHF TGTGCCAGCAGTTCTGAGGGTAGCTCCTATAATTCACCCCTCCACTTT
. TRBJ1-2 TRBV28 . CASSLLWTDYGYTF TGTGCCAGCAGTTTATTGTGGACAGATTATGGCTACACCTTC
. TRBJ2-7 TRBV19 . CASSGGLAEQYF TGTGCCAGTAGTGGAGGACTTGCCGAGCAGTACTTC
TRBD1 TRBJ1-3 TRBV5-6 . CASSNDRVGNTIYF TGTGCCAGCAGCAACGACAGGGTTGGAAACACCATATATTTT
TRBD1 TRBJ1-2 TRBV7-9 few CASGDRAERGYTF TGTGCCAGCGGGGACAGGGCAGAACGGGGCTACACCTTC
TRBD1 TRBJ1-1 TRBV5-1 few CASSLPIKPGQGWNTEAFF TGCGCCAGCAGCTTACCTATTAAACCAGGACAGGGGTGGAACACTGAAGCTTTCTTT
TRBD1 TRBJ1-3 TRBV6-5 few CASSYEGQSSGNTIYF TGTGCCAGCAGTTACGAGGGACAGAGCTCTGGAAACACCATATATTTT
TRBD2 TRBJ2-3 TRBV19 . CASSTVSLFGTSGRDTQYF TGTGCCAGTAGTACCGTATCACTATTCGGGACTAGCGGGAGAGATACGCAGTATTTT
TRBD1 TRBJ1-1 TRBV29-1 few CSVGGRPGQGPMNTEAFF TGCAGCGTGGGGGGAAGACCGGGACAGGGGCCCATGAACACTGAAGCTTTCTTT
TRBD2 TRBJ2-1 TRBV15 few CATSSPPGRAHDNEQFF TGTGCCACCAGCAGCCCTCCCGGGAGGGCCCACGACAATGAGCAGTTCTTC